The 21 T cell receptor beta chains listed next were all sequenced from one sample in a study of T cell responses to AZD1222 COVID-19 vaccine. Clones were sequenced by immunoSEQ multiplex PCR, and TCRdb holds only the in-frame ones, with some missing. The sample shows about 120,000 clones, roughly 92% of them seen only once. This sample comprised peripheral blood, obtained on day 0 of AZD1222 vaccination. Receptors originate from an adult in good health.

V usage is TRBV3-1 (or the pseudogene TRBV3-2) and J usage is TRBJ2-4; D is uncertain. Per the germline V gene, CDR1 is LGHDT and CDR2 is YNNKEL (reference sequence). CDR3 length: 18 residues. V was shortened by 4 bases and J by 0 bases, with 19 bases between the two germline ends. The DNA of the CDR3 is TGTGCCAGCAGCCCCTCGGGCTCCGACCGAATAGCCAAAAACATTCAGTACTTC. Its protein product is CASSPSGSDRIAKNIQYF.

The CDR3 loop is CASSTGQENTGELFF. DNA of the CDR3: TGCGCCAGCAGCACCGGACAGGAGAACACCGGGGAGCTGTTTTTT. The chain has TRBV5-1 and TRBJ2-2; 7 bases agree with TRBD1. CDR3 length: 15 residues. The J segment lost 1 base and the V segment lost 4 bases, leaving 4 bases of the junction unmatched. Per germline, CDR1 SGHRS and CDR2 YFSETQ. The full variable domain, its missing parts supplied by reference TRBV5-1 and TRBJ2-2, is KAGVTQTPRYLIKTRGQQVTLSCSPISGHRSVSWYQQTPGQGLQFLFEYFSETQRNKGNFPGRFSGRQFSNSRSEMNVSTLELGDSALYLCASSTGQENTGELFFGEGSRLTVL.

The chain joins TRBV4-1 to TRBJ1-6; possibly TRBD1 for D (5 bases). CDR3 size: 15 residues. The germline V gene has CDR1 MGHRA and CDR2 YSYEKL. V gave up 2 bases and J gave up 9 bases, with 14 bases separating them. In DNA form, the CDR3 reads TGCGCCAGCAGCCAATCCGGGGCAGCGACTTCACCCCTCCACTTT. It specifies CASSQSGAATSPLHF.

The CDR3 here is CSASLGLAVNEQFF. The CDR3 nucleotides read TGCAGTGCTAGTCTCGGACTAGCGGTAAATGAGCAGTTCTTC. The rearrangement links TRBV20-1 to TRBJ2-1, with TRBD2 matching over 10 bases. Germline CDR1 and CDR2: DFQATT and SNEGSKA (reference sequence). The V gene end was trimmed by 3 bases and the J gene end by 7 bases; junction bases not matched to a gene: 6. The CDR3 contains 14 residues.

The V and J genes are TRBV11-3 and TRBJ2-3; D is possibly TRBD1 (5 bases). Germline lookup yields CDR1 SGHNT and CDR2 YENEEA. Trimming left V 3 bases short and J 5 bases short, with 12 bases between. The CDR3 sequence is 14 residues long. The CDR3 reads CASSLGQGIDTQYF. The CDR3 coding sequence is TGTGCCAGCAGCTTGGGGCAGGGAATAGATACGCAGTATTTT.

This rearrangement joins TRBV3-1 (or the pseudogene TRBV3-2) to TRBJ2-3, with TRBD2 identical over 10 bases. CDR1 and CDR2 (germline): LGHDT, YNNKEL (reference sequence). CDR3 length: 18 residues. Trimming took 1 base from V and 1 from J; bases not matched to a gene: 8. CDR3 loop: CASSQGASGSSGTDTQYF. In nucleotides, the CDR3 is TGTGCCAGCAGCCAAGGCGCTAGCGGGAGTTCGGGCACAGATACGCAGTATTTT.

The chain combines TRBV7-9 with TRBJ1-2, with 8 bases lining up with TRBD1. V lost 1 base and J lost 4; bases outside the gene matches: 5. Germline-derived CDR1 and CDR2 are SEHNR and FQNEAQ (reference sequence). The CDR3 length is 15 residues. The CDR3 here is CASSLGRDRTYGYTF. The CDR3 DNA reads TGTGCCAGCAGCTTAGGGAGGGACAGGACCTATGGCTACACCTTC.

The chain is built from TRBV5-1 and TRBJ1-6, with 7 bases that match TRBD1. Germline V CDR1 and CDR2: SGHRS, YFSETQ. The CDR3 covers 15 residues. V shed 7 bases, J shed 14 bases, and the junction held 18 bases outside the gene matches. The CDR3 bases are TGCGCCAGCTCCTCTCGACAGGGCTGGGGTAGGGCCCTCCACTTT. Translation: CASSSRQGWGRALHF.

The gene calls are TRBV10-2 and TRBJ2-1; 11 bases are a match to TRBD2. Germline trimming cut 6 bases from V and 7 bases from J; bases unmatched to any gene: 8. The CDR3 extends over 15 amino acids. The germline V gene encodes CDR1 WSHSY and CDR2 SAAADI. In DNA, the CDR3 is TGCGCCAGCAGAGTAGCGGGAGGGCCGGGAAATGAGCAGTTCTTC. This encodes CASRVAGGPGNEQFF.

The rearrangement uses TRBV5-1 and TRBJ1-2; a weak D match, TRBD1 (5 bases). Germline CDR1 reads SGHRS; CDR2 reads YFSETQ. V lost 3 bases, J lost 1 base, and 13 bases lay in between. The length of the CDR3 is 15 residues. CDR3 sequence (DNA): TGCGCCAGCAGCTGGGACGGTTCTTATAACTATGGCTACACCTTC. Protein product: CASSWDGSYNYGYTF.

The V call is TRBV2, the J call TRBJ1-2; D might be TRBD1 (6 bases). The V end was cut by 6 bases, the J end by 5 bases, with 22 bases between. In germline, CDR1 is SNHLY, CDR2 FYNNEI. The CDR3 runs to 16 residues. CDR3: CASSETPWARGYGYTF. DNA of the CDR3: TGTGCCAGCAGCGAAACCCCATGGGCCAGGGGTTATGGCTACACCTTC.

V gene TRBV4-1 combines with J gene TRBJ1-3; 9 bases map to TRBD1. The CDR3 loop spans 15 amino acids. Trimming removed 5 bases from V and 4 bases from J; junction bases left unmatched: 6. The germline V gene has CDR1 MGHRA and CDR2 YSYEKL. The DNA of the CDR3 is TGCGCCAGCAGCACGAGGACAGGGGAGGGAAACACCATATATTTT. Translated: CASSTRTGEGNTIYF.

The J gene is TRBJ1-1, the V gene TRBV2, with 7 bases aligning to TRBD1. The CDR3 is 14 residues long. V was clipped by 8 bases and J by 3 bases; unmatched bases: 9. CDR1 is SNHLY, CDR2 FYNNEI, per germline. As DNA, the CDR3 is TGTGCCAGCCAGGGGGGGTCGCGGGACACTGAAGCTTTCTTT. This gives the protein CASQGGSRDTEAFF. The variable domain in full, with the rest retrieved from reference TRBV2 and TRBJ1-1, is EPEVTQTPSHQVTQMGQEVILRCVPISNHLYFYWYRQILGQKVEFLVSFYNNEISEKSEIFDDQFSVERPDGSNFTLKIRSTKLEDSAMYFCASQGGSRDTEAFFGQGTRLTVV.

J is TRBJ1-5 and V is TRBV24-1; 11 nucleotides align to TRBD1. The length of the CDR3 is 16 residues. With 4 bases clipped from V and 3 bases from J, the junction kept 4 bases outside the gene matches. The germline V gene encodes CDR1 KGHDR and CDR2 SFDVKD. The DNA of the CDR3 is TGTGCCACCAGTGAACGGGACAGGGGGATCAATCAGCCCCAGCATTTT. As protein: CATSERDRGINQPQHF.

The V gene is TRBV27, the J gene TRBJ2-1, with D perhaps assigned TRBD1 or TRBD2 (6 bases each). Per germline, CDR1 MNHEY and CDR2 SMNVEV (reference sequence). Trimming removed 2 bases at V and 1 base at J, with 9 bases between. There are 15 residues in the CDR3. CDR3 in amino acids: CASSLGGPSYNEQFF. The CDR3 DNA follows: TGTGCCAGCAGTTTAGGGGGGCCTTCCTACAATGAGCAGTTCTTC.

The chain uses TRBV9 and TRBJ2-3; possible D gene TRBD2, 6 bases. Between the trimmed V and J ends, which lost 2 bases and 4 bases, there was a span of 17 bases. Per germline, CDR1 SGDLS and CDR2 YYNGEE. The CDR3 loop spans 16 amino acids. The CDR3 sequence: CASSVMSGEFADTQYF. CDR3 nucleotides: TGTGCCAGCAGCGTGATGTCGGGAGAGTTCGCAGATACGCAGTATTTT. The full variable domain, rest sourced from reference TRBV9 and TRBJ2-3, is DSGVTQTPKHLITATGQRVTLRCSPRSGDLSVYWYQQSLDQGLQFLIQYYNGEERAKGNILERFSAQQFPDLHSELNLSSLELGDSALYFCASSVMSGEFADTQYFGPGTRLTVL.

This chain links TRBV6-5 with TRBJ1-2; possibly TRBD1 for D (6 bases). CDR1 and CDR2 from the germline V gene are MNHEY and SVGAGI. The CDR3 spans 15 residues. V was trimmed by 0 bases and J by 5 bases, leaving 13 bases between them. The CDR3 nucleotides are TGTGCCAGCAGTTACTCCGGTACAGGGCGGTATGGCTACACCTTC. Translating it yields CASSYSGTGRYGYTF.

V and J are TRBV19 and TRBJ1-1; no reliable D call. The CDR3 totals 16 residues. Germline-derived CDR1 and CDR2 are LNHDA and SQIVND (reference sequence). V lost 3 bases, J lost 4 bases, and 18 bases lay in between. The CDR3 here is CASSIDGELAFTEAFF. CDR3 coding DNA: TGTGCCAGTAGTATTGATGGGGAGTTGGCGTTCACTGAAGCTTTCTTT.

The V and J genes are TRBV2 and TRBJ1-2, with D hard to call. Trimming pared 8 bases from V and 5 bases from J, leaving 6 bases between. Germline CDR1 reads SNHLY; CDR2 reads FYNNEI. The CDR3 is made up of 10 amino acids. CDR3 in DNA: TGTGCCAGCCACGGGTATGGCTACACCTTC. Amino acid sequence: CASHGYGYTF.

V usage is TRBV6-1 and J usage is TRBJ2-6; D call uncertain. Germline loops: CDR1 MNHNS, CDR2 SASEGT. CDR3 length: 16 amino acids. V gave up 4 bases and J gave up 4 bases, with 14 bases separating them. The CDR3 sequence: CASSVSRVLGANVLTF. CDR3 DNA sequence: TGTGCCAGCAGTGTCAGCCGCGTTTTAGGGGCCAACGTCCTGACTTTC.

This rearrangement joins TRBV21-1 to TRBJ2-5. TRBV21-1 is deemed a pseudogene. The length of the CDR3 is 11 residues. This CDR3 is CASSFSMTQYF. DNA for the CDR3: TGTGCCAGCAGCTTCTCCATGACCCAGTACTTC.